Here is one T cell receptor (beta chain) with its context. The antigen is not known. Germline V gives CDR1 LNHNV, CDR2 YYDKDF (reference sequence). This CDR3 has 15 residues. V was trimmed by 3 bases and J by 1 base, leaving 13 bases between them. The sample comes from a study of shared clonotypes between healthy human individuals. Into CD45RA+ naive and CD45RA-negative memory subsets, the CD4+ cells were split. Study-wide points: Roughly 4.7% was the fraction of naive CD4 clonotypes found shared across a few donors.

Produced via immunoSEQ multiplex PCR; TCRdb's table is partial and in-frame only. The data contain about 1.1 million clones, about 72% of them singletons. Material for sequencing was memory CD4+ T cells from PBMCs. The subset here: CD45RA-negative fraction. The V gene is TRBV15, the J gene TRBJ2-7; possibly TRBD1 for D (6 bases). This clonotype was sampled from a man aged 18-30 years in good health. Some clones in this sample may be carry-over from other donors' samples. The CDR3 here is CATSRGYGQSYEQYF. CDR3 in DNA: TGTGCCACCAGCAGGGGTTACGGACAGTCCTACGAGCAGTACTTC.